This T cell receptor (beta chain) derives from a study of neurological immune-mediated disorders. Note on this clonotype: Its antigen is not known.

General study findings and limits: Sharing of CDR3 amino acid sequences among expanded clones across subjects was absent, suggesting private repertoires in all groups.

CDR3 size: 13 residues. The germline V and J ends were trimmed by 7 bases and 7 bases, with 14 bases remaining between them. Germline CDR1 LNHNV, CDR2 YYDKDF (reference sequence). Synthesis of cDNA was accomplished via 5'RACE employing 10-nucleotide random UMIs. In TCRdb, the 5' RACE reads were re-called with MiXCR into one record per CDR3 protein. The sample records 65,000 to 90,000 distinct CDR3 sequences, 4% to 6% being singletons. This TCR was sampled from a woman in her 30s with multiple sclerosis. What was sequenced was PBMCs. The chain combines TRBV15 with TRBJ1-5, with TRBD1 as a possible D gene (5 bases). CDR3 sequence: CATTLTDGQPQHF. CDR3 nucleotides: TGTGCCACCACCCTGACAGACGGGCAGCCCCAGCATTTT.